This TCR beta chain appears in the sequencing data of a study of T cell responses to AZD1222 COVID-19 vaccine. With regard to this clone: Its target is unknown.

Trimming shortened V by 4 bases and J by 5 bases, and 14 bases separated the two germline ends. Germline V gene data show CDR1 as SGHTA and CDR2 as FQGNSA. This CDR3 has 15 amino acids. Study outcomes and limitations: Across spike, vaccine-associated CD4 TCRs were found, dominant at 160-218 and 743-854.

The protocol was immunoSEQ multiplex PCR, while the TCRdb copy is restricted to in-frame clones and leaves out a portion. The sample lists 150,000 to 200,000 clones; about nine tenths were seen once. V usage is TRBV7-2 and J usage is TRBJ2-2; TRBD1 or TRBD2 may be the D gene (6 bases each). Here the sequenced sample was peripheral blood, taken on day 0 of AZD1222 vaccination. This TCR derives from an adult in good health. CDR3 nucleotide sequence: TGTGCCAGCAGCTACCGGACAGCGGGTACCGGGGAGCTGTTTTTT. This encodes CASSYRTAGTGELFF.